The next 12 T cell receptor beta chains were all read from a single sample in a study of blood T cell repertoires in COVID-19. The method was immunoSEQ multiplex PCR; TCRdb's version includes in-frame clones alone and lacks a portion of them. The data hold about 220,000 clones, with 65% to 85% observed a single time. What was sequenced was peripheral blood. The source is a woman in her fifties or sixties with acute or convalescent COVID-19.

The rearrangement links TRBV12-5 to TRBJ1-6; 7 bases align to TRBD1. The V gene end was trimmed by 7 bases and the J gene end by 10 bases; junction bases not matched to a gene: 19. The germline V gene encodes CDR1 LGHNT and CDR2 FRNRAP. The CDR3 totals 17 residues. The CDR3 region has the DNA TGTGCTAGTGACTTGTGGGCAGGGGGTTATATGTGGTCACCCCTCCACTTT. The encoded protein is CASDLWAGGYMWSPLHF.

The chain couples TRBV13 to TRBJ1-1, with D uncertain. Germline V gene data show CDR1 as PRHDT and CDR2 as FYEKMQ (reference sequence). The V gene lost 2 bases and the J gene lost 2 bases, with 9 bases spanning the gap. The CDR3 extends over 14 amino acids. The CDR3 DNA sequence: TGTGCCAGCAGCTTACGACTTCTTAACACTGAAGCTTTCTTT. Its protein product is CASSLRLLNTEAFF. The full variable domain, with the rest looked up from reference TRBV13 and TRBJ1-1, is AAGVIQSPRHLIKEKRETATLKCYPIPRHDTVYWYQQGPGQDPQFLISFYEKMQSDKGSIPDRFSAQQFSDYHSELNMSSLELGDSALYFCASSLRLLNTEAFFGQGTRLTVV.

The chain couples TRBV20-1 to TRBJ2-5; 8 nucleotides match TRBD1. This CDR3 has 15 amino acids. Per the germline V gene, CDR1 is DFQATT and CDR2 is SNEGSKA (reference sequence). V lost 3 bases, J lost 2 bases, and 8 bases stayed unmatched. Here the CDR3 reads CSASGRQGAQETQYF. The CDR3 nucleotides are TGCAGTGCTAGTGGCCGGCAGGGGGCACAAGAGACCCAGTACTTC.

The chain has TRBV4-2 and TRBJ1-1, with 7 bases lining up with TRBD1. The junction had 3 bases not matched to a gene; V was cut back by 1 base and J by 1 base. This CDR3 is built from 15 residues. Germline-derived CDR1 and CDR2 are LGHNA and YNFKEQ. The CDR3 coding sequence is TGTGCCAGCAGCCAAGTTCAGGGGGAGAACACTGAAGCTTTCTTT. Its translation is CASSQVQGENTEAFF.

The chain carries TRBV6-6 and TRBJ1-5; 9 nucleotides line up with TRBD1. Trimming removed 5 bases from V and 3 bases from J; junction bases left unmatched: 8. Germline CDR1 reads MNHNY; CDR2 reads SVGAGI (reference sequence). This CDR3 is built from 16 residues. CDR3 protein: CASSLSGQGHNQPQHF. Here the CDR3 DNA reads TGTGCCAGCAGTCTATCGGGACAGGGACACAATCAGCCCCAGCATTTT.

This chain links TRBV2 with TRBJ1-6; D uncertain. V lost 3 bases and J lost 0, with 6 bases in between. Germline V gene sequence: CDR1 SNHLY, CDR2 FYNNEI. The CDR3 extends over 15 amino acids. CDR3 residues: CASSDRVSYNSPLHF. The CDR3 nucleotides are TGTGCCAGCAGTGATCGGGTCTCCTATAATTCACCCCTCCACTTT.

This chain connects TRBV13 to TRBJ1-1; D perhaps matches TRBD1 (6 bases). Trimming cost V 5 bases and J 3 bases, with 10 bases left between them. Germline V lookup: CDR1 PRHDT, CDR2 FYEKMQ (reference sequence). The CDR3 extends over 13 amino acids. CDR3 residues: CASSLRQDTEAFF. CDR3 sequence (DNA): TGTGCCAGCAGCCTCAGACAGGACACTGAAGCTTTCTTT.

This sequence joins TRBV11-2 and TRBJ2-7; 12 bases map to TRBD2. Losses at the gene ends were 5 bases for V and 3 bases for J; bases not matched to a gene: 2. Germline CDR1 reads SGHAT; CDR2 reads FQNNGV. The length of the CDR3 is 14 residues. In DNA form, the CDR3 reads TGTGCCAGCAGCCTACTAGCGGGGGGCTACGAGCAGTACTTC. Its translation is CASSLLAGGYEQYF.

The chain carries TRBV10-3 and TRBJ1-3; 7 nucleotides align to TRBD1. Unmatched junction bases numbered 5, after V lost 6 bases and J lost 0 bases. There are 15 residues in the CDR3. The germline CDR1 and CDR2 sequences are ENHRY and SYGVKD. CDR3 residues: CAIRTGTASGNTIYF. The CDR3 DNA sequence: TGTGCCATCAGGACCGGGACAGCCTCTGGAAACACCATATATTTT.

The CDR3 bases are TGTGCCAGCAGCTCGGGAGACAGCAGCTCCTATAATTCACCCCTCCACTTT. This codes for CASSSGDSSSYNSPLHF. This chain connects TRBV11-2 to TRBJ1-6, with D perhaps TRBD1 (5 bases). V lost 4 bases and J 0 bases, leaving 13 bases between the germline ends. The CDR3 is 17 residues long. In germline, CDR1 is SGHAT, CDR2 FQNNGV.

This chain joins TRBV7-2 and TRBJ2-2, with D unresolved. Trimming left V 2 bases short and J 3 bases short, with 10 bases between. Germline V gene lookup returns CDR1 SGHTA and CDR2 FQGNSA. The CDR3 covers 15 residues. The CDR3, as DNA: TGTGCCAGCAGCTTATCTCAGTCCGACACCGGGGAGCTGTTTTTT. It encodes CASSLSQSDTGELFF.

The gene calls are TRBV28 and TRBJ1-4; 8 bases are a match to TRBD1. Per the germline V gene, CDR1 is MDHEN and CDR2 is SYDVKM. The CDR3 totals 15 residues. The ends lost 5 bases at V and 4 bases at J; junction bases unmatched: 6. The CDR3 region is CASSPGGKGNEKLFF. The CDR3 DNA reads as TGTGCCAGCAGTCCAGGGGGCAAGGGTAATGAAAAACTGTTTTTT.